This TCR beta chain was identified during a study of T cells in Graves' hyperthyroidism and ophthalmopathy. RNA transcripts were the template for amplifying TCR beta CDR3 regions. The HTBI primer set was used in a first-round RT-PCR of the TCR CDR3. From the multiplex PCR reads, TCRdb called clonotypes with MiXCR, one entry per CDR3 protein. Here the sample spans 300,000 to 400,000 distinct CDR3 sequences, approximately 13% being singletons. The table lists this clonotype with many counts. V was cut by 6 bases and J by 6 bases, with 18 bases left in between. The CDR3 has 13 amino acids. Germline V gives CDR1 SQVTM, CDR2 ANQGSEA. Participants, patients aged 18 to 65, had newly diagnosed hyperthyroidism with a duration under 2 months. Uncontrolled infection, other autoimmune disease, pregnancy or lactation disqualified patients from enrolment. Orbital computed tomography, thyroid ultrasound, serum thyroxine and TRAb, and clinical symptoms together informed the diagnoses.

Sequencing was performed on blood. The V and J genes are TRBV29-1 and TRBJ2-7; unclear D gene. The clonotype was recovered from a woman aged 60 to 75 with Graves' hyperthyroidism. CDR3 sequence: CSVRGPWEGEQYF. The CDR3 nucleotides are TGCAGCGTCCGAGGCCCATGGGAAGGCGAGCAGTACTTC.